This T cell receptor beta chain originates from a study of T-cell memory formation after mild COVID-19. Study observations and caveats: The CD4+ clones that contracted clustered mainly within CM and EM, and the CD8+ clones concentrated in EMRA.

This clonotype showed up many times. What it binds is not known. The germline gives CDR1 MNHEY, CDR2 SMNVEV (reference sequence). The V end was cut by 6 bases, the J end by 1 base, with 13 bases between. There are 14 residues in the CDR3. TCRdb used MiXCR to reprocess the 5' RACE reads, holding one entry per CDR3 protein. This table has hundreds of thousands of distinct CDR3 sequences, about 20% appearing once. Sequenced material: PBMCs or a T cell subset sorted from them (not recorded which). The TCR comes from an adult woman who had mild COVID-19 (a few samples of this study predate the infection). Cell type and time point are not known. The gene calls are TRBV27 and TRBJ2-7; D is possibly TRBD2 (6 bases). This CDR3 is CASSSRDSSYEQYF. The CDR3 DNA follows: TGTGCCAGCAGCTCTAGGGACTCTTCCTACGAGCAGTACTTC.